This TCR beta chain is drawn from a study of T cell clusters in autoimmune cytopenias. At the level of the study: Per sample, median TRB depth was roughly 50,000 reads, yielding a median roughly 2,000 distinct clonotypes. Broader study findings: The T cell clusters were defined only in silico, without experimental functional validation.

TRB was amplified from about 270 ng of peripheral blood genomic DNA per sample. Germline CDR1 is MNHEY and CDR2 is SVGAGI. The CDR3 spans 16 residues. This clonotype is medium-sized by frequency. Its antigen remains unknown. One tube held mixed TRB-A and TRB-B primer pools for touch-down PCR. TCRdb re-called the multiplex PCR reads and catalogs CDR3 proteins one per entry, DNA excluded. In total, the table holds 4,500 to 6,500 distinct CDR3 sequences. V and J are TRBV6-5 and TRBJ1-3; the D call of TRBD1 rests on TCRdb alone, since no DNA is present to check it. Sequenced material: peripheral blood. The source of this sequence is a human donor with an autoimmune cytopenia or autoimmune hepatitis (not recorded which). The CDR3: CASSYGHRGAGNTIYF.